The rows below give T cell receptor beta chains drawn from one sample of a study of blood T cell repertoires in COVID-19. The method was immunoSEQ multiplex PCR; TCRdb's version includes in-frame clones alone and lacks a portion of them. The sample lists under 300,000 clones, about 85% occurring once. The sequenced material came from peripheral blood. The receptors shown here come from a man in his thirties or forties who had recovered from COVID-19. Each CDR3 is given with its conserved first and last residue. The D gene is left open where the match is weak. The size field is filled for only some rows; it gives once, few, many or a size class.

>NA|TRBJ1-1|TRBD1|TRBV6-5
TGTGCCAGCAGTTACTCGACAGGGAGCGCTGAAGCTTTCTTT
CASSYSTGSAEAFF
>NA|TRBJ1-5|NA|TRBV10-3
TGTGCCATCAGCCCCTCGGCCGAAGGGAGGAATCAGCCCCAGCATTTT
CAISPSAEGRNQPQHF
>NA|TRBJ1-2|NA|TRBV12-3/TRBV12-4
TGTGCCAGCAGTTTGGAGCGCTCAGGCTACACCTTC
CASSLERSGYTF
>NA|TRBJ1-2|TRBD1|TRBV29-1
TGCAGCGCAACAGGGGGCGGGGGCTACACCTTC
CSATGGGGYTF
>NA|TRBJ2-3|TRBD2|TRBV6-2/TRBV6-3
TGTGCCAGCAGTTACGTTCCGGGAGGAAGTACAGATACGCAGTATTTT
CASSYVPGGSTDTQYF
>NA|TRBJ1-5|TRBD1|TRBV6-2/TRBV6-3
TGTGCCAGCAGTTTTCCACAGGGGCGAAGAATCAGCAATCAGCCCCAGCATTTT
CASSFPQGRRISNQPQHF
>NA|TRBJ2-3|NA|TRBV5-1
TGCGCCAGCAGCTCTGGGGGGGGGCTCACAGATACGCAGTATTTT
CASSSGGGLTDTQYF
>NA|TRBJ2-3|TRBD2|TRBV6-2/TRBV6-3
TGTGCCAGCAGTCCCACTAGCGTAACAGATACGCAGTATTTT
CASSPTSVTDTQYF
>NA|TRBJ1-1|NA|TRBV11-2
TGTGCCAGCAGCTTAGGTCCCGGGTCGAACACTGAAGCTTTCTTT
CASSLGPGSNTEAFF
>NA|TRBJ2-6|NA|TRBV10-2
TGCGCCAGCAGTGGGGGCAGCAGCTCTGGGGCCAACGTCCTGACTTTC
CASSGGSSSGANVLTF
>NA|TRBJ2-7|TRBD1|TRBV19
TGTGCCAGTAGCGACAGGGTACCTTCCTACGAGCAGTACTTC
CASSDRVPSYEQYF
>many|TRBJ1-4|TRBD1|TRBV11-2
TGTGCCAGCAGCTTAGATCGGCCAGACAGGGTCGCAACTAATGAAAAACTGTTTTTT
CASSLDRPDRVATNEKLFF
>NA|TRBJ2-5|NA|TRBV5-1
TGCGCCAGCAGCTTTTTAGGGACTCCCGAGACCCAGTACTTC
CASSFLGTPETQYF
>NA|TRBJ2-1|NA|TRBV21-1
TGTGCCAGCAGCGGCCGGGGACAGTGGAATGAGCAGTTCTTC
CASSGRGQWNEQFF
>once|TRBJ2-5|TRBD2|TRBV5-1
TGCGCCAGCAGCCCTCGCACTAGCGGGGTAAAGACCCAGTACTTC
CASSPRTSGVKTQYF
>NA|TRBJ1-2|TRBD1|TRBV6-6
TGTGCCAGCCGTAACGCCCAAGACAGGGGGCTCTATGGCTACACCTTC
CASRNAQDRGLYGYTF
>few|TRBJ2-3|NA|TRBV5-8
TGTGCCAGCAGCTTTTCAGTCCTTACAGATACGCAGTATTTT
CASSFSVLTDTQYF
>NA|TRBJ2-2|NA|TRBV12-5
TGTGCTAGTGGGAGAGGGGGGGCCCCCGGGGAGCTGTTTTTT
CASGRGGAPGELFF
>NA|TRBJ1-1|NA|TRBV7-2
TGTGCCAGCAGCTTAGATGGGCAGGCCACTGAAGCTTTCTTT
CASSLDGQATEAFF
>NA|TRBJ1-4|NA|TRBV15
TGTGCCACCAGCGGGGGAGGGGGGAATGAAAAACTGTTTTTT
CATSGGGGNEKLFF
>NA|TRBJ2-7|TRBD1|TRBV9
TGTGCCAGCAGCGTATCGTCAGGGGCAGGGGGCTACGAGCAGTACTTC
CASSVSSGAGGYEQYF
>NA|TRBJ2-5|NA|TRBV28
TGTGCCAGCAGTTTTGAAGGGGGCGCGGGGAAAGAGACCCAGTACTTC
CASSFEGGAGKETQYF